The sequence of this T cell receptor beta chain was determined in a study of shared clonotypes between healthy human individuals. Germline-derived CDR1 and CDR2 are MDHEN and SYDVKM. The V gene lost 4 bases and the J gene lost 7 bases, with 10 bases spanning the gap. The CDR3 extends over 12 amino acids. Notes on this clone: This CDR3 is also generated by other DNA sequences in the sample.

Each donor was a Caucasian adult residing in Nashville, Tennessee. Original processing notes: Filtering of immunoSEQ junctional sequences could not match full-length read filtering. The protocol was immunoSEQ multiplex PCR, while the TCRdb copy is restricted to in-frame clones and leaves out a portion. That table is the source of V, J and clone size, and D and trimming were worked out from the DNA. Found here are around 500,000 clones, approximately 79% of them singletons; the top ten hold over 9.5%. Source material: PBMCs. The chain joins TRBV28 to TRBJ1-2, with a tentative D call TRBD1 (6 bases). The sequence was collected from a woman between 40 and 50 years old in good health. Some clones in this sample may be carry-over from other donors' samples. The CDR3 nucleotides are TGTGCCAGCAGTTCACAGGGATCTGGCTACACCTTC. Translated: CASSSQGSGYTF.